This entry features one T cell receptor beta chain sequence. This could be a read error, since a much larger clone is one nucleotide away. These data originate in a study of spatial heterogeneity in lung cancer. TCRdb itself ran the 5' RACE reads through MiXCR, one entry per CDR3 protein. The sample includes under 30,000 distinct CDR3 sequences, roughly 5.6% of them seen just once. As to time point: blood at routine non-recurrence follow-up after resection. TCRs were sequenced from unsorted whole RNA of tumor, nontumor lung or PBMC. The V gene lost 4 bases and the J gene lost 3 bases, with 9 bases spanning the gap. The CDR3 is 13 amino acids. In germline, CDR1 is MNHEY, CDR2 SMNVEV (reference sequence).

The sequence was collected from a male donor with early-stage non-small cell lung cancer. Sequencing was performed on PBMCs, taken at follow-up. The chain couples TRBV27 to TRBJ1-1; D is unclear. The CDR3 sequence: CASSWTYHTEAFF. CDR3 in DNA: TGTGCCAGCAGTTGGACCTACCACACTGAAGCTTTCTTT.